A single sample is the source of the 4 T cell receptor beta chains below, sequenced in a study of shared clonotypes between healthy human individuals. Clones were sequenced by immunoSEQ multiplex PCR, and TCRdb holds only the in-frame ones, with some missing. The sample shows fewer than 700,000 clones, around 77% of them seen only once. The sample consisted of PBMCs. These receptors all stem from a woman aged 40 to 50 in good health. Some clones in this sample may be carry-over from other donors' samples.

The chain links TRBV2 to TRBJ1-2; D ambiguous. Per germline, CDR1 SNHLY and CDR2 FYNNEI. The V and J ends lost 8 bases and 0 bases respectively, with 13 bases between them. CDR3 length: 14 residues. The chain's CDR3 is CASAGSWANYGYTF. CDR3 sequence (DNA): TGTGCCAGCGCGGGGAGTTGGGCTAACTATGGCTACACCTTC.

Notes on this clone: A junction boundary mismatches the germline segment, possibly from a read error. The rearrangement uses TRBV10-3 and TRBJ1-2; 9 positions agree with TRBD1. This CDR3 has 13 amino acids. Germline-derived CDR1 and CDR2 are ENHRY and SYGVKD. The CDR3 DNA reads TGTGCCATCAGTGAGTCGGGGACAGGGCCAGCCCACTTC. Its protein product is CAISESGTGPAHF.

The gene calls are TRBV11-2 and TRBJ1-1, with D hard to call. V shed 5 bases and J shed 0 bases, with 10 bases lying between them. The CDR3 has 14 amino acids. Germline values: CDR1 SGHAT, CDR2 FQNNGV. This CDR3 reads CASSVLPVNTEAFF. The CDR3 nucleotides read TGTGCCAGCAGCGTACTACCTGTGAACACTGAAGCTTTCTTT.

The V and J genes are TRBV29-1 and TRBJ1-2; 9 bases agree with TRBD1. Germline V gene sequence: CDR1 SQVTM, CDR2 ANQGSEA. This CDR3 comprises 17 residues. Losses at the gene ends were 4 bases for V and 4 bases for J; bases not matched to a gene: 16. This CDR3 reads CSVGGLQGASPSYGYTF. In DNA form, the CDR3 reads TGCAGCGTTGGGGGCCTACAGGGGGCGAGTCCCTCCTATGGCTACACCTTC. Full variable domain (remainder filled in from reference TRBV29-1 and TRBJ1-2): SAVISQKPSRDICQRGTSLTIQCQVDSQVTMMFWYRQQPGQSLTLIATANQGSEATYESGFVIDKFPISRPNLTFSTLTVSNMSPEDSSIYLCSVGGLQGASPSYGYTFGSGTRLTVV.